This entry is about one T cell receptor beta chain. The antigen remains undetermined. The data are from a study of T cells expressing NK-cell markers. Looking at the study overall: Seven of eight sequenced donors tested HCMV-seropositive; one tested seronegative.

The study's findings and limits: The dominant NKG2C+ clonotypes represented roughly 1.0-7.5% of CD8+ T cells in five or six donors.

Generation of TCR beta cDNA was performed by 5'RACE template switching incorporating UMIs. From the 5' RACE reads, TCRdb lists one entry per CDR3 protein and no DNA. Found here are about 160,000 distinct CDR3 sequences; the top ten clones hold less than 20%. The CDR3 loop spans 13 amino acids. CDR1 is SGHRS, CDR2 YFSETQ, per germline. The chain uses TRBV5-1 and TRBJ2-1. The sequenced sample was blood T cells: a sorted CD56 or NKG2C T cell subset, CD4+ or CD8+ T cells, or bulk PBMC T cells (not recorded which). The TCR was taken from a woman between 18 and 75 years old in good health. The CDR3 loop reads CASSFLTDGEQFF.